One T cell receptor beta chain is described in this entry. The data are from a study of blood T cell repertoires in COVID-19. This CDR3 has 16 amino acids. Trimming took 1 base from V and 4 from J; bases not matched to a gene: 8. Germline V CDR1 and CDR2: LGHNA, YSLEER. Methods used by the authors: Scientists estimated how many nucleated cells there were by amplifying reference gene primers. Sequencing was performed with immunoSEQ multiplex PCR; in TCRdb, only in-frame clones are kept and a portion is missing. V, J and clone size are taken as reported in that table, and D and trimming were inferred from the DNA itself. Among some 80,000 clones listed, roughly 90% were seen once.

Sequenced material: peripheral blood. This clonotype was sampled from a human donor in a cohort sampled during active COVID-19. The V gene is TRBV4-3, the J gene TRBJ2-3; 7 bases fit TRBD1. This CDR3 reads CASSQAKGGSADTQYF. CDR3 coding DNA: TGCGCCAGCAGCCAAGCGAAAGGGGGCAGTGCAGATACGCAGTATTTT.